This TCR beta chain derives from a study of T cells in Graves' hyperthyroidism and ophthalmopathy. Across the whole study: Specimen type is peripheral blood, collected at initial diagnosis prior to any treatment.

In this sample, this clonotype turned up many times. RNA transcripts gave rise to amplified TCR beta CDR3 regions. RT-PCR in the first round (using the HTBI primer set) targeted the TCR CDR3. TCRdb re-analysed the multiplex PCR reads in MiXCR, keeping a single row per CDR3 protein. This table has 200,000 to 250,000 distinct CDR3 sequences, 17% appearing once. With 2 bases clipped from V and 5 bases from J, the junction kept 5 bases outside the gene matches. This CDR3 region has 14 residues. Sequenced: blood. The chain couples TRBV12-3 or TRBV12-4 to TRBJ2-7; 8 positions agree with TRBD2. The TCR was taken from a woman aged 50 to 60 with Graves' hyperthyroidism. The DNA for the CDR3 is TGTGCCAGCAGTTTATCGGGAGGGCCGGACGAGCAGTACTTC. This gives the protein CASSLSGGPDEQYF.